Below, 29 T cell receptor beta chains from the same sample are listed, as sequenced in a study of blood T cell repertoires in COVID-19 (dated by TCRdb to between 2020 and 2021). Library creation used the immunoSEQ multiplex PCR assay. Sourced from immuneACCESS, this table was stored by TCRdb with only in-frame sequences that have V and J called. A share of the clones is absent; for the studies checked, an unresolved V gene accounts for under half, and the remainder has no known explanation. This sample gives roughly 300,000 clones in total; under 90% of them show up just once. The ten most abundant clones make up about 10% of the sample. Input material: PBMCs or T cells enriched from blood (not recorded which). The receptors here all came from a woman younger than 35 who had recovered from COVID-19.

The J gene is TRBJ2-3, the V gene TRBV5-5, with 12 bases fitting TRBD2. Germline V gene lookup returns CDR1 SGHKS and CDR2 YYEKEE (reference sequence). V lost 0 bases, J lost 6 bases, and 5 bases stayed unmatched. The CDR3 totals 16 residues. CDR3 residues: CASSLGLAGEVDTQYF. CDR3 DNA sequence: TGTGCCAGCAGCTTGGGACTAGCGGGAGAGGTGGATACGCAGTATTTT.

The V gene is TRBV3-1 (or the pseudogene TRBV3-2), the J gene TRBJ2-1; the D is unclear. V was shortened by 1 base and J by 0 bases, with 4 bases between the two germline ends. The V gene's germline CDR1 is LGHDT and CDR2 YNNKEL (reference sequence). CDR3 size: 14 residues. The CDR3 sequence is CASSQGYSYNEQFF. CDR3 sequence (DNA): TGTGCCAGCAGCCAAGGTTACTCCTACAATGAGCAGTTCTTC.

This chain links TRBV19 with TRBJ1-5; D might be TRBD1 (6 bases). This CDR3 spans 14 amino acids. The germline V and J ends were trimmed by 6 bases and 6 bases, with 15 bases remaining between them. Germline CDR1 is LNHDA and CDR2 is SQIVND (reference sequence). CDR3 sequence (DNA): TGTGCCAGTAGCCATGGACAGTCAGGTCAGCCCCAGCATTTT. Residues: CASSHGQSGQPQHF.

The chain links TRBV2 to TRBJ1-2, with TRBD1 matching over 8 bases. CDR1 and CDR2 from the germline V gene are SNHLY and FYNNEI. This CDR3 has 14 residues. Trimming removed 4 bases from V and 4 bases from J; junction bases left unmatched: 5. CDR3 bases: TGTGCCAGCAGTGGACAGGGGACCGGCTATGGCTACACCTTC. Its protein product is CASSGQGTGYGYTF.

The V call is TRBV7-7, the J call TRBJ2-2; TRBD2 matches at 9 bases. This CDR3 has 18 amino acids. With V trimmed by 5 bases and J by 7 bases, 17 bases remained unmatched. Germline CDR1 SSHAT, CDR2 FNYEAQ (reference sequence). The CDR3 sequence is CASSPEVAGVERSGELFF. For the CDR3, the DNA is TGTGCCAGCAGCCCCGAGGTAGCGGGAGTAGAACGCAGCGGGGAGCTGTTTTTT.

A word on this clone: This specimen includes other DNA sequences encoding the same CDR3. The chain links TRBV19 to TRBJ2-2; the D gene is possibly TRBD1 (5 bases). Germline assignment: CDR1 LNHDA and CDR2 SQIVND (reference sequence). This CDR3 is built from 13 residues. V was shortened by 6 bases and J by 3 bases, with 8 bases between the two germline ends. In DNA, the CDR3 is TGTGCCAGTAGAGGCAGGGACACCGGGGAGCTGTTTTTT. Translation: CASRGRDTGELFF.

This rearrangement joins TRBV9 to TRBJ1-4, with a weak D call TRBD1 (5 bases). CDR3 length: 14 residues. The V end lost 0 bases, the J end lost 7 bases, and 10 bases lay between the germline ends. Germline V gene data show CDR1 as SGDLS and CDR2 as YYNGEE. The CDR3 sequence is CASSVEGGGEKLFF. The CDR3 DNA reads TGTGCCAGCAGCGTAGAGGGCGGGGGTGAAAAACTGTTTTTT. Drawing the rest from reference TRBV9 and TRBJ1-4, the complete variable domain is DSGVTQTPKHLITATGQRVTLRCSPRSGDLSVYWYQQSLDQGLQFLIQYYNGEERAKGNILERFSAQQFPDLHSELNLSSLELGDSALYFCASSVEGGGEKLFFGSGTQLSVL.

The genes are TRBV5-1 and TRBJ1-3, with D possibly matching TRBD1 (6 bases). This CDR3 contains 14 residues. V was clipped by 2 bases and J by 2 bases, with 8 bases between them. CDR1 and CDR2 (germline): SGHRS, YFSETQ. The CDR3 nucleotides are TGCGCCAGCAGCTTTTCAGGGGCTGGAAACACCATATATTTT. Amino acids: CASSFSGAGNTIYF.

V and J are TRBV24-1 and TRBJ2-5; 8 bases align to TRBD2. Germline trimming cut 2 bases from V and 5 bases from J; bases unmatched to any gene: 9. CDR3 length: 16 amino acids. Germline V gene data show CDR1 as KGHDR and CDR2 as SFDVKD. The CDR3 here is CATSDSGSGSQETQYF. The CDR3 coding sequence is TGTGCCACCAGTGATTCGGGAAGCGGGAGTCAGGAGACCCAGTACTTC.

This chain uses TRBV10-3 with TRBJ1-1; D remains unclear. The CDR3 has 13 residues. Trimming cost V 6 bases and J 8 bases, with 16 bases left between them. CDR1 and CDR2 from the germline V gene are ENHRY and SYGVKD. The CDR3 sequence: CAISERHPGEAFF. In DNA form, the CDR3 reads TGTGCCATCAGCGAGAGACACCCCGGCGAAGCTTTCTTT.

J is TRBJ1-2 and V is TRBV6-5; the D gene is possibly TRBD1 (6 bases). The CDR3 extends over 14 amino acids. Trimming took 2 bases from V and 4 from J, leaving 11 bases between them. From germline, CDR1 is MNHEY and CDR2 SVGAGI. The CDR3 here is CASSYGGGFYGYTF. In nucleotides, the CDR3 is TGTGCCAGCAGTTACGGGGGGGGCTTCTATGGCTACACCTTC.

This chain connects TRBV30 to TRBJ2-7, with D tentatively TRBD1 (5 bases). V dropped 1 base and J dropped 2 bases, with 12 bases sitting between them. The germline CDR1 and CDR2 sequences are GTSNPN and SVGIG (reference sequence). The CDR3 covers 14 residues. CDR3 residues: CAWSGLTVTYEQYF. CDR3 sequence (DNA): TGTGCCTGGAGTGGGCTGACAGTCACCTACGAGCAGTACTTC.

V is TRBV4-2 and J is TRBJ2-5; 9 bases map to TRBD2. Germline V gene data show CDR1 as LGHNA and CDR2 as YNFKEQ. The CDR3 length is 16 residues. The V and J ends lost 0 bases and 4 bases, in that order; junction bases with no gene match: 6. CDR3 nucleotides: TGTGCCAGCAGCCAAGATGGGGTAGCGGGAGCAGAGACCCAGTACTTC. It is translated as CASSQDGVAGAETQYF.

This clone was counted once. The chain uses TRBV30 and TRBJ2-5; 12 bases map to TRBD2. Looked up from germline, CDR1 is GTSNPN and CDR2 is SVGIG (reference sequence). The CDR3 has 15 amino acids. The trim removed 3 bases at V and 2 bases at J, leaving 4 bases unmatched. The CDR3 is CAWSRTSGNQETQYF. CDR3 sequence (DNA): TGTGCCTGGAGCCGGACTAGCGGGAATCAAGAGACCCAGTACTTC.

This clone was found once. The same CDR3 is also encoded by other DNA sequences in this sample. V and J are TRBV5-1 and TRBJ1-2; D unclear. V lost 0 bases, J lost 2 bases, and 5 bases lay in between. Germline lookup yields CDR1 SGHRS and CDR2 YFSETQ. CDR3 length equals 13 residues. The CDR3 nucleotides read TGCGCCAGCAGCTTGGACGGGAACTATGGCTACACCTTC. Its protein is CASSLDGNYGYTF.

The J gene is TRBJ2-2, the V gene TRBV11-3; TRBD1 is a possible D gene (7 bases). The ends were cut back, 4 bases at V and 4 bases at J, with 10 bases in the middle. Per the germline V gene, CDR1 is SGHNT and CDR2 is YENEEA. The CDR3 has 14 residues. The CDR3 reads CASSSGGSTGELFF. Written as DNA, the CDR3 is TGTGCCAGCAGCTCAGGGGGGAGCACCGGGGAGCTGTTTTTT.

The chain carries TRBV5-6 and TRBJ2-7; D may be TRBD1 (6 bases). CDR3 length: 17 amino acids. Trimming took off 6 bases at V and 0 bases at J, with 22 bases between the two ends. The germline gives CDR1 SGHDT, CDR2 YYEEEE. CDR3: CASKSLVDSLSSYEQYF. In nucleotides, the CDR3 is TGTGCCAGCAAGTCGCTTGTGGACAGTCTAAGCTCCTACGAGCAGTACTTC.

A single count supports this clone. The sample contains more than one DNA sequence encoding this CDR3. The V and J genes are TRBV9 and TRBJ1-2; D is undetermined. The CDR3 covers 11 residues. Germline V gene data show CDR1 as SGDLS and CDR2 as YYNGEE. Trimming pared 5 bases from V and 2 bases from J, leaving 4 bases between. CDR3 in amino acids: CASSSNYGYTF. CDR3 in DNA: TGTGCCAGCAGTTCGAACTATGGCTACACCTTC.

The chain recombines TRBV4-2 with TRBJ2-7; 9 nucleotides align to TRBD1. Per the germline V gene, CDR1 is LGHNA and CDR2 is YNFKEQ. The junction had 8 bases not matched to a gene; V was cut back by 1 base and J by 1 base. The CDR3 loop spans 17 amino acids. In DNA, the CDR3 is TGTGCCAGCAGCCAAGGGTTCGGGACAGGGACATCCTACGAGCAGTACTTC. It encodes CASSQGFGTGTSYEQYF.

This chain uses TRBV6-5 with TRBJ1-1; D ambiguous. Germline CDR1 is MNHEY and CDR2 is SVGAGI. The CDR3 contains 12 residues. The V end lost 1 base, the J end lost 10 bases, and 10 bases lay between the germline ends. Here the CDR3 DNA reads TGTGCCAGCAGTTACTACGCTCCGGGAGCTTTCTTT. This gives the protein CASSYYAPGAFF.

The chain carries TRBV5-6 and TRBJ2-4, with 10 bases fitting TRBD2. The CDR3 length is 18 residues. V was pared by 10 bases and J by 0 bases, with 16 bases of the junction left unmatched. Looked up from germline, CDR1 is SGHDT and CDR2 is YYEEEE. The CDR3 region has the DNA TGTGCCCGACTTGCTACTAGCGGGGACAACCTAGCCAAAAACATTCAGTACTTC. As protein: CARLATSGDNLAKNIQYF.

V gene TRBV24-1 combines with J gene TRBJ2-5; D is undetermined. From germline, CDR1 is KGHDR and CDR2 SFDVKD. Trimming stripped 7 bases from V and 7 bases from J, with 9 bases between. The CDR3 is 11 residues long. CDR3: CATSRGGTQYF. The CDR3 DNA sequence: TGTGCCACCAGCCGCGGCGGGACCCAGTACTTC.

The chain joins TRBV28 to TRBJ2-1; 8 bases map to TRBD1. The V and J ends lost 7 bases and 0 bases, in that order; junction bases with no gene match: 5. The CDR3 totals 15 residues. Germline V gives CDR1 MDHEN, CDR2 SYDVKM. CDR3 in amino acids: CASTPGQGSYNEQFF. The CDR3 DNA reads as TGTGCCAGCACCCCAGGACAGGGCTCCTACAATGAGCAGTTCTTC. The full variable domain, its missing parts supplied by reference TRBV28 and TRBJ2-1, is DVKVTQSSRYLVKRTGEKVFLECVQDMDHENMFWYRQDPGLGLRLIYFSYDVKMKEKGDIPEGYSVSREKKERFSLILESASTNQTSMYLCASTPGQGSYNEQFFGPGTRLTVL.

The chain employs TRBV6-5 and TRBJ2-1; D is undetermined. Trimming stripped 6 bases from V and 10 bases from J, with 10 bases between. In germline, CDR1 is MNHEY, CDR2 SVGAGI. This CDR3 comprises 11 residues. CDR3 in amino acids: CASSRSGEQFF. CDR3 sequence (DNA): TGTGCCAGCAGCAGGTCAGGCGAGCAGTTCTTC.

The chain recombines TRBV23-1 with TRBJ2-1; 11 bases match TRBD2. TRBV23-1 is sorted into the ORF group, with uncertain function. The CDR3 runs 15 residues. The ends lost 0 bases at V and 8 bases at J; junction bases unmatched: 3. The DNA of the CDR3 is TGCGCCAGCAGTCAATCGAAACTAGCGGGAGATGAGCAGTTCTTC. Translation: CASSQSKLAGDEQFF.

The chain links TRBV6-4 to TRBJ2-3; a possible D gene is TRBD2 (6 bases). V was pared by 1 base and J by 4 bases, with 15 bases between. Germline CDR1 reads MRHNA; CDR2 reads SNTAGT. The CDR3 length is 16 residues. The CDR3 protein is CASSDYQGLGADTQYF. Written as DNA, the CDR3 is TGTGCCAGCAGTGACTACCAGGGACTCGGAGCAGATACGCAGTATTTT.

This chain uses TRBV24-1 with TRBJ2-1; 7 bases align to TRBD2. J was trimmed by 6 bases and V by 5 bases; bases with no gene match: 12. The germline gives CDR1 KGHDR, CDR2 SFDVKD. The CDR3 sequence is 16 residues long. The CDR3 spells CATSVMTGEGRNEQFF. DNA of the CDR3: TGTGCCACCAGTGTCATGACGGGGGAGGGCCGCAATGAGCAGTTCTTC.

The rearrangement links TRBV5-1 to TRBJ2-6; TRBD2 might be the D (6 bases). Trimming took off 4 bases at V and 0 bases at J, with 8 bases between the two ends. Germline values: CDR1 SGHRS, CDR2 YFSETQ. The CDR3 sequence is 15 residues long. CDR3 protein: CASSPGGSGANVLTF. CDR3 DNA: TGCGCCAGCAGCCCCGGGGGCTCTGGGGCCAACGTCCTGACTTTC.

V gene TRBV3-1 (or the pseudogene TRBV3-2) combines with J gene TRBJ2-1; 7 bases line up with TRBD2. In germline, CDR1 is LGHDT, CDR2 YNNKEL (reference sequence). The CDR3 is made up of 15 amino acids. V lost 0 bases and J lost 6; bases outside the gene matches: 5. The CDR3, as DNA: TGTGCCAGCAGCCAAGATGGGACGGGGGGCAATGAGCAGTTCTTC. It is translated as CASSQDGTGGNEQFF.